The rows below give T cell receptor beta chains drawn from one sample of a study of metastatic and nonmetastatic thyroid tumors. TCRdb re-analyzed the PCR reads through MiXCR. The sample lists 20,000 to 30,000 clones, roughly 18% occurring once. Sample: blood. These TCRs come from a male donor with papillary thyroid cancer or a benign thyroid nodule (not recorded which). Some clones in this sample may be carry-over from other donors' samples. The CDR3 runs from the conserved cysteine through the conserved F or W. A D gene is named only where the DNA matches it firmly. Size tells how often a clone was seen (once, few, many) or the class of an expanded clone, and some rows leave it out.

abundance: many
d_gene: NA
j_gene: TRBJ2-7
v_gene: TRBV7-9
len: 14
CDR3nt: TGTGCCAGCAGCCAGTCCGGGACAAGATACGAGCAGTACTTC
CDR3aa: CASSQSGTRYEQYF

abundance: NA
d_gene: NA
j_gene: TRBJ1-5
v_gene: TRBV7-2
len: 13
CDR3nt: TGTGCCAGCAGCTTAGACGGGGTACGGCCCCAGCATTTT
CDR3aa: CASSLDGVRPQHF

abundance: medium-sized
d_gene: NA
j_gene: TRBJ2-3
v_gene: TRBV2
len: 13
CDR3nt: TGTGCCAGCACTGGATCCCCCGGGGGAGGGCAGTATTTT
CDR3aa: CASTGSPGGGQYF

abundance: many
d_gene: NA
j_gene: TRBJ2-1
v_gene: TRBV7-9
len: 16
CDR3nt: TGTGCCAGCAGCTTATTGGGGACGACTTCATACAATGAGCAGTTCTTC
CDR3aa: CASSLLGTTSYNEQFF

abundance: NA
d_gene: NA
j_gene: TRBJ1-1
v_gene: TRBV27
len: 12
CDR3nt: TGTGCCATCTGGGACGGTAACACTGAAGCTTTCTTT
CDR3aa: CAIWDGNTEAFF

abundance: many
d_gene: NA
j_gene: TRBJ2-7
v_gene: TRBV7-8
len: 13
CDR3nt: TGTGCCAGCAGCTTGATCAGAGCCTACGAGCAGTACTTC
CDR3aa: CASSLIRAYEQYF

abundance: many
d_gene: NA
j_gene: TRBJ2-5
v_gene: TRBV20-1
len: 19
CDR3nt: TGCAGTGCTAGCTGGGTCCCAAATGCGGGCCTACAGCTCCAAGAGACCCAGTACTTC
CDR3aa: CSASWVPNAGLQLQETQYF

abundance: NA
d_gene: NA
j_gene: TRBJ2-7
v_gene: TRBV12-3/TRBV12-4
len: 13
CDR3nt: TGTGCCAGCATTAGGGACACAATCTACGAGCAGTACTTC
CDR3aa: CASIRDTIYEQYF

abundance: NA
d_gene: NA
j_gene: TRBJ1-6
v_gene: TRBV19
len: 13
CDR3nt: TGTGCCAGTAGTATATCTTATAATTCACCCCTCCACTTT
CDR3aa: CASSISYNSPLHF

abundance: NA
d_gene: TRBD1
j_gene: TRBJ2-7
v_gene: TRBV11-2
len: 15
CDR3nt: TGTGCCAGCAGCCGACAAGGGACAGGGTCCTACGAGCAGTACTTC
CDR3aa: CASSRQGTGSYEQYF

abundance: many
d_gene: TRBD2
j_gene: TRBJ2-3
v_gene: TRBV5-1
len: 15
CDR3nt: TGCGCCAGCAGCGAACTTAGCGGGAGGACAGATACGCAGTATTTT
CDR3aa: CASSELSGRTDTQYF

abundance: few
d_gene: TRBD1
j_gene: TRBJ1-4
v_gene: TRBV12-3/TRBV12-4
len: 16
CDR3nt: TGTGCCAGCAGTCCTTCCGACAGGGGGCGGAATGAAAAACTGTTTTTT
CDR3aa: CASSPSDRGRNEKLFF

abundance: many
d_gene: TRBD1
j_gene: TRBJ2-5
v_gene: TRBV13
len: 19
CDR3nt: TGTGCCAGCAGCCCTGAGACAGGGGGACACATACCTCAAGGGGAGACCCAGTACTTC
CDR3aa: CASSPETGGHIPQGETQYF

abundance: many
d_gene: NA
j_gene: TRBJ2-5
v_gene: TRBV2
len: 14
CDR3nt: TGTGCCATCACCACCGGGACTTCCAAAGAGACCCAGTACTTC
CDR3aa: CAITTGTSKETQYF

abundance: NA
d_gene: TRBD1
j_gene: TRBJ2-2
v_gene: TRBV20-1
len: 15
CDR3nt: TGCAGTGCTAGAGCCGGGACAGGGGATACCGGGGAGCTGTTTTTT
CDR3aa: CSARAGTGDTGELFF

abundance: many
d_gene: TRBD2
j_gene: TRBJ2-1
v_gene: TRBV7-9
len: 15
CDR3nt: TGTGCCAGCAGCCCCGGGACTAGCGCCTACAATGAGCAGTTCTTC
CDR3aa: CASSPGTSAYNEQFF

abundance: many
d_gene: NA
j_gene: TRBJ2-3
v_gene: TRBV5-1
len: 14
CDR3nt: TGCGCCAGCAGCTTGGGCTTCAGCACAGATACGCAGTATTTT
CDR3aa: CASSLGFSTDTQYF

abundance: many
d_gene: TRBD2
j_gene: TRBJ2-3
v_gene: TRBV18
len: 17
CDR3nt: TGTGCCAGCTCACGCGAAAGCGGGAGAACAACCACAGATACGCAGTATTTT
CDR3aa: CASSRESGRTTTDTQYF

abundance: NA
d_gene: TRBD2
j_gene: TRBJ2-7
v_gene: TRBV6-1
len: 15
CDR3nt: TGTGCCAGCGGGGTAGGACTAGCGGCCTCAGTGGAGCAGTACTTC
CDR3aa: CASGVGLAASVEQYF

abundance: medium-sized
d_gene: NA
j_gene: TRBJ2-1
v_gene: TRBV6-5
len: 15
CDR3nt: TGTGCCAGCAGTTATCCTGGGCTCGTTCAGGCTGAGCAGTTCTTC
CDR3aa: CASSYPGLVQAEQFF

abundance: medium-sized
d_gene: TRBD2
j_gene: TRBJ2-1
v_gene: TRBV12-3/TRBV12-4
len: 15
CDR3nt: TGTGCCAGCAGTTCGACGGGACTAGTTCGCAATGAGCAGTTCTTC
CDR3aa: CASSSTGLVRNEQFF

abundance: medium-sized
d_gene: NA
j_gene: TRBJ2-7
v_gene: TRBV20-1
len: 13
CDR3nt: TGCAGTGCTGACGACAGGAATTCCTACGAGCAGTACTTC
CDR3aa: CSADDRNSYEQYF

abundance: many
d_gene: NA
j_gene: TRBJ1-3
v_gene: TRBV7-9
len: 14
CDR3nt: TGTGCCAGCAGCTTAGACAGGGCTGGAAACACCATATATTTT
CDR3aa: CASSLDRAGNTIYF

abundance: NA
d_gene: NA
j_gene: TRBJ2-3
v_gene: TRBV11-2
len: 15
CDR3nt: TGTGCCAGCAGCCAGCGGACAGCGGGCACAGATACGCAGTATTTT
CDR3aa: CASSQRTAGTDTQYF

abundance: medium-sized
d_gene: TRBD1
j_gene: TRBJ2-5
v_gene: TRBV24-1
len: 14
CDR3nt: TGTGCCACCAGTGATCTAGGGGGACAGGAGACCCAGTACTTC
CDR3aa: CATSDLGGQETQYF

abundance: NA
d_gene: NA
j_gene: TRBJ2-7
v_gene: TRBV20-1
len: 12
CDR3nt: TGCAGTGCTAGGGCAAACCCTAACGAGCAGTACTTC
CDR3aa: CSARANPNEQYF

abundance: medium-sized
d_gene: NA
j_gene: TRBJ2-7
v_gene: TRBV28
len: 12
CDR3nt: TGTGCCAGCAGTTTTCAAAACTACGAGCAGTACTTC
CDR3aa: CASSFQNYEQYF

abundance: NA
d_gene: NA
j_gene: TRBJ2-1
v_gene: TRBV10-1
len: 15
CDR3nt: TGCGCCAGCAGTGAGTCCAGGGGAAACGCGAATGAGCAGTTCTTC
CDR3aa: CASSESRGNANEQFF

abundance: many
d_gene: NA
j_gene: TRBJ2-3
v_gene: TRBV9
len: 16
CDR3nt: TGTGCCAGCAGCCGTAGTTTGGATGGGGTTTTAGATACGCAGTATTTT
CDR3aa: CASSRSLDGVLDTQYF

abundance: NA
d_gene: TRBD2
j_gene: TRBJ2-3
v_gene: TRBV7-2
len: 15
CDR3nt: TGTGCCAGCAGCTTAGAAGCGGGGGGGCGGGGTACGCAGTATTTT
CDR3aa: CASSLEAGGRGTQYF

abundance: few
d_gene: NA
j_gene: TRBJ1-6
v_gene: TRBV2
len: 15
CDR3nt: TGTGCCAGCAGGAATTGGGCAGATTATAATTCACCCCTCCACTTT
CDR3aa: CASRNWADYNSPLHF

abundance: many
d_gene: NA
j_gene: TRBJ2-1
v_gene: TRBV24-1
len: 17
CDR3nt: TGTGCCACCAGTGACCCGAGGGGTCTCCGGGGAAACAATGAGCAGTTCTTC
CDR3aa: CATSDPRGLRGNNEQFF

abundance: NA
d_gene: NA
j_gene: TRBJ2-6
v_gene: TRBV6-5
len: 16
CDR3nt: TGTGCCAGCATCCTTGAGTGGGGGTCCGTGGCCAACGTCCTGACTTTC
CDR3aa: CASILEWGSVANVLTF

abundance: few
d_gene: NA
j_gene: TRBJ1-5
v_gene: TRBV30
len: 13
CDR3nt: TGTGCCTGGAGTGTACAGGGTTTCCAGCCCCAGCATTTT
CDR3aa: CAWSVQGFQPQHF

abundance: many
d_gene: NA
j_gene: TRBJ2-1
v_gene: TRBV18
len: 13
CDR3nt: TGTGCCAGCTCACCACAGGGAACGGATGAGCAGTTCTTC
CDR3aa: CASSPQGTDEQFF

abundance: many
d_gene: NA
j_gene: TRBJ1-1
v_gene: TRBV28
len: 13
CDR3nt: TGTGCCAGCAGTTTAACGGGGGCCACTGAAGCTTTCTTT
CDR3aa: CASSLTGATEAFF

abundance: NA
d_gene: NA
j_gene: TRBJ2-7
v_gene: TRBV6-1
len: 16
CDR3nt: TGTGCCAGCAGTAAACTTACGAGGGCCAACTCCTACGAGCAGTACTTC
CDR3aa: CASSKLTRANSYEQYF

abundance: many
d_gene: NA
j_gene: TRBJ1-5
v_gene: TRBV25-1
len: 20
CDR3nt: TGTGCCAGCAGCCCCGTTTGGGGGGGGCGCGTGATCACCAGCAATCAGCCCCAGCATTTT
CDR3aa: CASSPVWGGRVITSNQPQHF

abundance: few
d_gene: NA
j_gene: TRBJ1-2
v_gene: TRBV6-5
len: 17
CDR3nt: TGTGCCAGCAGGACCTCGGTCTACAGTACCTCTAACTATGGCTACACCTTC
CDR3aa: CASRTSVYSTSNYGYTF

abundance: once
d_gene: NA
j_gene: TRBJ1-2
v_gene: TRBV20-1
len: 12
CDR3nt: TGCAGTGCTGGGGGCGGGGGTCAGTACTACACCTTC
CDR3aa: CSAGGGGQYYTF

abundance: medium-sized
d_gene: NA
j_gene: TRBJ2-6
v_gene: TRBV6-5
len: 15
CDR3nt: TGTGCCAGCAGTTACGGGCCAGCTGGGGCCAACGTCCTGACTTTC
CDR3aa: CASSYGPAGANVLTF

abundance: many
d_gene: TRBD1
j_gene: TRBJ2-7
v_gene: TRBV11-2
len: 15
CDR3nt: TGTGCCAGCAGCTTAATGGGACAGGGTCGCGGCGAGCAGTACTTC
CDR3aa: CASSLMGQGRGEQYF

abundance: many
d_gene: TRBD2
j_gene: TRBJ2-7
v_gene: TRBV20-1
len: 14
CDR3nt: TGCAGTGCTATAGTACTAGCGGTATCCTACGAGCAGTACTTC
CDR3aa: CSAIVLAVSYEQYF

abundance: NA
d_gene: NA
j_gene: TRBJ1-1
v_gene: TRBV6-1
len: 14
CDR3nt: TGTGCCAGCATTAGGAAAGAGGGAAACACTGAAGCTTTCTTT
CDR3aa: CASIRKEGNTEAFF

abundance: many
d_gene: NA
j_gene: TRBJ2-5
v_gene: TRBV7-3
len: 13
CDR3nt: TGTGCCAGCAGCTTAATCGCGGGAGAGACCCAGTACTTC
CDR3aa: CASSLIAGETQYF

abundance: many
d_gene: NA
j_gene: TRBJ2-3
v_gene: TRBV24-1
len: 16
CDR3nt: TGTGCCACCAGTGATCCTGGCAGGGAGCTCACAGATACGCAGTATTTT
CDR3aa: CATSDPGRELTDTQYF

abundance: many
d_gene: TRBD2
j_gene: TRBJ2-7
v_gene: TRBV9
len: 17
CDR3nt: TGTGCCAGCAGCGTAGGGGGACTAGCGGGAGTCATGGGCGAGCAGTACTTC
CDR3aa: CASSVGGLAGVMGEQYF

abundance: few
d_gene: NA
j_gene: TRBJ2-7
v_gene: TRBV15
len: 13
CDR3nt: TGTGCCACCAGCAGACATGCCGGGGAAGAGCAGTACTTC
CDR3aa: CATSRHAGEEQYF

abundance: medium-sized
d_gene: NA
j_gene: TRBJ2-1
v_gene: TRBV24-1
len: 13
CDR3nt: TGTGCCACCAGTGATCCACAGAACAATGAGCAGTTCTTC
CDR3aa: CATSDPQNNEQFF

abundance: many
d_gene: NA
j_gene: TRBJ2-2
v_gene: TRBV10-3
len: 15
CDR3nt: TGTGCCATCAGTGAGGAGGCCCTGAACACCGGGGAGCTGTTTTTT
CDR3aa: CAISEEALNTGELFF

abundance: medium-sized
d_gene: TRBD2
j_gene: TRBJ2-3
v_gene: TRBV10-3
len: 15
CDR3nt: TGTGCCATCAGTACTTCTAGCGGCTCCACAGATACGCAGTATTTT
CDR3aa: CAISTSSGSTDTQYF

abundance: many
d_gene: NA
j_gene: TRBJ2-7
v_gene: TRBV13
len: 11
CDR3nt: TGTGCCAGCAGCTCCACCTACGAGCAGTACTTC
CDR3aa: CASSSTYEQYF

abundance: NA
d_gene: TRBD1
j_gene: TRBJ1-1
v_gene: TRBV6-1
len: 14
CDR3nt: TGTGCCAGCAGAGTGGGACAGGGGAACACTGAAGCTTTCTTT
CDR3aa: CASRVGQGNTEAFF

abundance: many
d_gene: TRBD2
j_gene: TRBJ2-2
v_gene: TRBV20-1
len: 13
CDR3nt: TGCAGGGCTGGGGGGGGGAACACCGGGGAGCTGTTTTTT
CDR3aa: CRAGGGNTGELFF

abundance: many
d_gene: TRBD1
j_gene: TRBJ2-7
v_gene: TRBV11-2
len: 15
CDR3nt: TGTGCCAGCAGCTTTACAGGGGGCCTCTCCTACGAGCAGTACTTC
CDR3aa: CASSFTGGLSYEQYF

abundance: many
d_gene: NA
j_gene: TRBJ1-5
v_gene: TRBV24-1
len: 14
CDR3nt: TGTGCCACCAGTGATTACGGCTACAATCAGCCCCAGCATTTT
CDR3aa: CATSDYGYNQPQHF

abundance: medium-sized
d_gene: NA
j_gene: TRBJ2-1
v_gene: TRBV12-3/TRBV12-4
len: 15
CDR3nt: TGTGCCAGCAGTCCCAAGCGAGAACTTTACAATGAGCAGTTCTTC
CDR3aa: CASSPKRELYNEQFF

abundance: NA
d_gene: NA
j_gene: TRBJ2-7
v_gene: TRBV27
len: 15
CDR3nt: TGTGCCAGCAGTTTAAGGGGAATAGGGATCTACGAGCAGTACTTC
CDR3aa: CASSLRGIGIYEQYF

abundance: many
d_gene: NA
j_gene: TRBJ2-1
v_gene: TRBV16
len: 16
CDR3nt: TGTGCCAGCAGCCAATCCGCGGCTTTCAGCTACAATGAGCAGTTCTTC
CDR3aa: CASSQSAAFSYNEQFF

abundance: many
d_gene: NA
j_gene: TRBJ2-6
v_gene: TRBV10-1
len: 19
CDR3nt: TGCGCCAGCAGTGAGCAACCGGGACAAGTCTTCTCTGGGGCCAACGTCCTGACTTTC
CDR3aa: CASSEQPGQVFSGANVLTF